This T cell receptor beta chain was retrieved from a study of CXCR3-negative and CXCR3-positive naive CD8 T cells. Study-wide results and limits: Memory CD8+ cells had much lower diversity, and both naive subsets had comparably high diversity. Greater hydrophobicity was found in TRB CDR3s of CXCR3-positive naive cells than of CXCR3-negative naive cells.

The authors made the TRB cDNA libraries by 5' RACE using UMI labels. One entry per CDR3 protein, without DNA, is what TCRdb gives after re-calling the 5' RACE reads. Seen in this sample are fewer than 80,000 distinct CDR3 sequences; the ten most common clones hold about 4.4%. Of note for this clonotype: Its antigen remains unidentified.

This CDR3 comprises 15 residues. The sequence derives from a human donor in good health. Some clones in this sample may be carry-over from other donors' samples. Sequencing was performed on naive CXCR3- CD8+ T cells from blood. Subset of the sample: CD45RO-CCR7+CD27+CD95- naive CD8+ T cells lacking CXCR3 (TNR3-). The chain recombines TRBV12-3 or TRBV12-4 with TRBJ2-1; without DNA, the TCRdb call of TRBD1 cannot be checked. CDR3 residues: CASSVGQGRDNEQFF.